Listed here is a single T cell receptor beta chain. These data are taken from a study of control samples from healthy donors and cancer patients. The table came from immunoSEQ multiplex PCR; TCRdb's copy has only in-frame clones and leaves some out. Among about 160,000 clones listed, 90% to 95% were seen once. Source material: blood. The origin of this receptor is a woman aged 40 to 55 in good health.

CDR3: CASSTFFSSYNSPLHF. As DNA, the CDR3 is TGTGCCAGCAGTACCTTCTTCAGCTCCTATAATTCACCCCTCCACTTT. The chain links TRBV27 to TRBJ1-6; D not resolved. V dropped 5 bases and J dropped 0 bases, with 11 bases sitting between them. CDR1 and CDR2 (germline): MNHEY, SMNVEV (reference sequence). CDR3 length: 16 residues.